The clone carrying this T cell receptor beta chain was counted once. Its antigen is unknown. The record originates from a study of OX40 agonist ivuxolimab in advanced cancers. Study at large: At 82.7% male, the cohort had a mean age of around 56 years, ranging from roughly 20 to 80. Three patients, one with hepatocellular carcinoma and two with cutaneous melanoma, responded partially.

Study-wide results and caveats: Undetermined was the antigen specificity of the expanded peripheral T cells.

This CDR3 contains 13 residues. V gave up 5 bases and J gave up 5 bases, with 12 bases separating them. The germline V gene has CDR1 SGHTA and CDR2 FQGNSA. Here immunoSEQ multiplex PCR was the method, and the copy in TCRdb shows in-frame clones only, minus some. Of approximately 81,000 clones in the sample, over 75% are singletons; the top ten hold roughly 4.5%. Material: CD4+ or CD8+ T cells sorted from blood, obtained in a trial of the OX40 agonist ivuxolimab. The receptor was isolated from an adult with an advanced solid tumor such as melanoma, head and neck, liver or kidney cancer. This chain links TRBV7-2 with TRBJ2-5, with D uncertain. CDR3 protein: CASSPRRGETQYF. The CDR3 DNA sequence: TGTGCCAGCAGCCCACGGCGTGGCGAGACCCAGTACTTC.